The following is a T cell receptor beta chain sequence with its context. The antigen is undetermined. With a J-beta primer mix and a sample-barcoded 5' primer, a second PCR ran about 6 to 11 cycles. MiXCR was run by TCRdb on the 5' RACE reads, yielding one entry per CDR3 protein. The data contain 1,300,000 or so distinct CDR3 sequences, 55% to 75% of them seen just once; the ten biggest clones take up roughly 7%. Extraction of total RNA produced a minimum of 5.5 micrograms from each sample. The sample is drawn from a study of blood T cells in healthy people across ages. Study-level findings and limits: From one million sequenced T cells, diversity estimates were lower bounds. TCR beta diversity, measured per million T cells, fell in a roughly linear way with age. Naive and antigen-experienced cells could not be conclusively compared, given unsorted PBMCs.

The germline CDR1 and CDR2 sequences are DFQATT and SNEGSKA (reference sequence). The ends lost 5 bases at V and 5 bases at J; junction bases unmatched: 5. The CDR3 extends over 13 amino acids. The gene calls are TRBV20-1 and TRBJ2-7; 11 nucleotides line up with TRBD1. The specimen was blood. This receptor was identified in a man aged 18 to 30 in good health. The CDR3 here is CSAYRDRGDEQYF. CDR3 DNA: TGCAGTGCTTACCGGGACAGGGGGGACGAGCAGTACTTC.